The 27 T cell receptor beta chains presented below share a single source sample, sequenced in a study of human thymus T cells. Measured with immunoSEQ multiplex PCR; TCRdb has only the in-frame clones, and not every one. The data hold about 50,000 clones, with 95% observed a single time. Sample: blood. All receptors come from a girl under three years old with a congenital heart defect but otherwise immunologically healthy.

The rearrangement joins TRBV5-6 to TRBJ2-5; 13 bases are shared with TRBD2. This CDR3 has 15 amino acids. Germline V lookup: CDR1 SGHDT, CDR2 YYEEEE. Losses at the gene ends were 4 bases for V and 5 bases for J; bases not matched to a gene: 5. CDR3 amino acids: CASSPQLAGGETQYF. In DNA, the CDR3 is TGTGCCAGCAGCCCCCAACTAGCGGGGGGGGAGACCCAGTACTTC.

The CDR3 DNA is TGTGCCAGCAGTGCCAGACTAGCGGGGTACAATGAGCAGTTCTTC. Translated, it gives CASSARLAGYNEQFF. The gene calls are TRBV6-1 and TRBJ2-1; 11 bases match TRBD2. There are 15 residues in the CDR3. The J segment lost 4 bases and the V segment lost 4 bases, leaving 3 bases of the junction unmatched. The germline V gene encodes CDR1 MNHNS and CDR2 SASEGT.

The V gene is TRBV12-5, the J gene TRBJ2-7; D gene unclear. The CDR3 is 13 residues long. V was pared by 1 base and J by 5 bases, with 9 bases between. Germline assignment: CDR1 LGHNT and CDR2 FRNRAP. CDR3 sequence reads: CASGLEGIHEQYF. DNA of the CDR3: TGTGCTAGTGGTTTGGAAGGGATCCACGAGCAGTACTTC.

V is TRBV12-5 and J is TRBJ2-1; possible D gene TRBD1, 6 bases. Trimming pared 2 bases from V and 7 bases from J, leaving 15 bases between. The CDR3 has 15 residues. The germline gives CDR1 LGHNT, CDR2 FRNRAP. DNA of the CDR3: TGTGCTAGTGGTTTGACGACAGGCCTAAGGAATGAGCAGTTCTTC. The encoded protein is CASGLTTGLRNEQFF.

The chain couples TRBV10-1 to TRBJ2-6, with a possible D match to TRBD2 (7 bases). V lost 7 bases, J lost 3 bases, and 13 bases lay in between. The germline V gene has CDR1 WNHNN and CDR2 SYGVQD (reference sequence). This CDR3 comprises 15 residues. CDR3 protein: CASKQGLIGANVLTF. DNA of the CDR3: TGCGCCAGCAAACAGGGACTAATTGGGGCCAACGTCCTGACTTTC.

CDR3 sequence: CASSVDIAGDRNIQYF. In DNA form, the CDR3 reads TGTGCCAGCAGCGTAGATATAGCGGGAGATCGGAACATTCAGTACTTC. The V and J genes are TRBV9 and TRBJ2-4, with 9 nucleotides matching TRBD2. V lost 0 bases and J lost 7; bases outside the gene matches: 8. Germline-derived CDR1 and CDR2 are SGDLS and YYNGEE. The length of the CDR3 is 16 residues. The complete variable domain, with remaining parts taken from reference TRBV9 and TRBJ2-4, reads DSGVTQTPKHLITATGQRVTLRCSPRSGDLSVYWYQQSLDQGLQFLIQYYNGEERAKGNILERFSAQQFPDLHSELNLSSLELGDSALYFCASSVDIAGDRNIQYFGAGTRLSVL.

V usage is TRBV2 and J usage is TRBJ1-3, with a possible D match to TRBD1 (5 bases). The CDR3 runs 12 residues. Germline V gives CDR1 SNHLY, CDR2 FYNNEI. V was trimmed by 8 bases and J by 1 base, leaving 6 bases between them. DNA of the CDR3: TGTGCCAGCGGGGGTTCTGGAAACACCATATATTTT. This encodes CASGGSGNTIYF.

This chain uses TRBV5-8 with TRBJ1-2; D not resolved. The CDR3 is 13 residues long. Trimming pared 2 bases from V and 0 bases from J, leaving 5 bases between. Germline V gives CDR1 SGHTS, CDR2 YDEGEE. CDR3 loop: CASSFRTNYGYTF. The CDR3, as DNA: TGTGCCAGCAGCTTCCGTACTAACTATGGCTACACCTTC.

V gene TRBV5-1 combines with J gene TRBJ2-1; weak D call: TRBD2 (6 bases). The CDR3 extends over 15 amino acids. Trimming left V 4 bases short and J 5 bases short, with 16 bases between. The V gene's germline CDR1 is SGHRS and CDR2 YFSETQ. CDR3 sequence: CASSARLGSNNEQFF. In DNA, the CDR3 is TGCGCCAGCAGCGCCAGGCTCGGGAGCAACAATGAGCAGTTCTTC.

The chain carries TRBV11-3 and TRBJ1-3, with 7 bases identical to TRBD1. The ends lost 4 bases at V and 2 bases at J; junction bases unmatched: 5. The CDR3 is 15 residues long. In germline, CDR1 is SGHNT, CDR2 YENEEA. The chain's CDR3 is CASSSPQGAGNTIYF. The CDR3 DNA follows: TGTGCCAGCAGCTCCCCTCAGGGGGCTGGAAACACCATATATTTT.

This clone occurred once. The chain has TRBV27 and TRBJ2-1; possibly TRBD1 for D (6 bases). Looked up from germline, CDR1 is MNHEY and CDR2 is SMNVEV (reference sequence). The CDR3 has 17 residues. Trimming stripped 8 bases from V and 7 bases from J, with 27 bases between. CDR3 loop: CASSSRSPATGYNEQFF. DNA for the CDR3: TGTGCCAGCTCTAGCCGGTCCCCGGCAACAGGGTATAATGAGCAGTTCTTC.

The chain couples TRBV2 to TRBJ1-2, with a weak D call TRBD1 (5 bases). Trimming shortened V by 8 bases and J by 2 bases, and 12 bases separated the two germline ends. Per the germline V gene, CDR1 is SNHLY and CDR2 is FYNNEI. The CDR3 runs 13 residues. CDR3 sequence reads: CASCKTENYGYTF. DNA for the CDR3: TGTGCCAGCTGTAAGACAGAGAACTATGGCTACACCTTC. Complete variable domain (other parts from reference TRBV2 and TRBJ1-2): EPEVTQTPSHQVTQMGQEVILRCVPISNHLYFYWYRQILGQKVEFLVSFYNNEISEKSEIFDDQFSVERPDGSNFTLKIRSTKLEDSAMYFCASCKTENYGYTFGSGTRLTVV.

This clone was counted between two and nine times. The rearrangement links TRBV7-2 to TRBJ2-3; D possibly corresponds to TRBD2 (7 bases). The V gene lost 3 bases and the J gene lost 0 bases, with 19 bases spanning the gap. This CDR3 region has 18 residues. Germline V gene sequence: CDR1 SGHTA, CDR2 FQGNSA. CDR3 residues: CASSLRLGGGVSTDTQYF. The CDR3 DNA is TGTGCCAGCAGCTTGAGGCTAGGGGGAGGGGTTAGCACAGATACGCAGTATTTT.

The chain uses TRBV7-2 and TRBJ2-7, with TRBD1 identical over 9 bases. This CDR3 is 15 amino acids long. The germline V gene has CDR1 SGHTA and CDR2 FQGNSA. The J segment lost 3 bases and the V segment lost 3 bases, leaving 6 bases of the junction unmatched. In DNA, the CDR3 is TGTGCCAGCAGCTTCAACAGGGGGCGCATCTACGAGCAGTACTTC. It encodes CASSFNRGRIYEQYF.

CDR3 sequence reads: CASSQALLVGTQYF. CDR3 coding DNA: TGTGCCAGCAGCCAAGCTCTGCTCGTCGGGACCCAGTACTTC. This chain connects TRBV14 to TRBJ2-5; D uncertain. Germline values: CDR1 SGHDN, CDR2 FVKESK. The V gene lost 1 base and the J gene lost 7 bases, with 13 bases spanning the gap. The CDR3 totals 14 residues. Based on the CDR3 plus reference TRBV14 and TRBJ2-5, the full variable domain is EAGVTQFPSHSVIEKGQTVTLRCDPISGHDNLYWYRRVMGKEIKFLLHFVKESKQDESGMPNNRFLAERTGGTYSTLKVQPAELEDSGVYFCASSQALLVGTQYFGPGTRLLVL.

The chain joins TRBV4-1 to TRBJ2-2, with D perhaps matching TRBD1 or TRBD2 (6 bases each). The V end was cut by 3 bases, the J end by 6 bases, with 11 bases between. Looked up from germline, CDR1 is MGHRA and CDR2 is YSYEKL. This CDR3 is built from 14 residues. This CDR3 is CASSHPRGAGELFF. The CDR3 nucleotides are TGCGCCAGCAGCCACCCTAGGGGGGCCGGGGAGCTGTTTTTT.

The rearrangement joins TRBV9 to TRBJ2-2; 7 positions match TRBD1. Germline values: CDR1 SGDLS, CDR2 YYNGEE. V lost 4 bases to trimming and J lost 1 base; unmatched junction nucleotides: 4. This CDR3 is 15 amino acids long. As DNA, the CDR3 is TGTGCCAGCAGCCCGGGACAGTTGAACACCGGGGAGCTGTTTTTT. This encodes CASSPGQLNTGELFF.

The chain recombines TRBV2 with TRBJ2-7, with D unresolved. V lost 1 base and J lost 3, with 7 bases in between. CDR3 length: 13 residues. Per the germline V gene, CDR1 is SNHLY and CDR2 is FYNNEI. CDR3 region: CASSEGSRYEQYF. The CDR3 nucleotides read TGTGCCAGCAGTGAAGGTAGCCGCTACGAGCAGTACTTC.

The V gene is TRBV7-2, the J gene TRBJ2-5; no definite D call. The length of the CDR3 is 15 residues. Trimming shortened V by 1 base and J by 2 bases, and 11 bases separated the two germline ends. In germline, CDR1 is SGHTA, CDR2 FQGNSA. The CDR3 spells CASSLGGFRQETQYF. In nucleotides, the CDR3 is TGTGCCAGCAGCTTAGGCGGCTTTCGACAAGAGACCCAGTACTTC.

The chain uses TRBV10-3 and TRBJ2-1; no clear D gene. The germline V gene has CDR1 ENHRY and CDR2 SYGVKD. The CDR3 totals 12 residues. Trimming removed 2 bases at V and 8 bases at J, with 7 bases between. CDR3 nucleotides: TGTGCCATCAGTGAGAACGGAGATGAGCAGTTCTTC. Protein: CAISENGDEQFF.

The J gene is TRBJ2-1, the V gene TRBV27, with TRBD2 identical over 11 bases. The CDR3 runs 17 residues. V gave up 4 bases and J gave up 8 bases; unmatched junction bases: 13. Germline loops: CDR1 MNHEY, CDR2 SMNVEV (reference sequence). CDR3 bases: TGTGCCAGCAGTTCACGTCGACTAGCGGGAAAGATCGATGAGCAGTTCTTC. Its translation is CASSSRRLAGKIDEQFF.

The chain has TRBV2 and TRBJ1-3; no firm D call. The CDR3 loop spans 15 amino acids. Between the trimmed V and J ends, which lost 9 bases and 0 bases, there was a span of 15 bases. The germline V gene has CDR1 SNHLY and CDR2 FYNNEI. The CDR3 loop is CASRVRTDSGNTIYF. The CDR3 DNA reads TGTGCCAGTCGAGTCCGAACGGACTCTGGAAACACCATATATTTT.

The V call is TRBV6-5, the J call TRBJ2-1, with 8 bases fitting TRBD2. The CDR3 extends over 15 amino acids. Germline assignment: CDR1 MNHEY and CDR2 SVGAGI. V trimming: 0 bases; J trimming: 9 bases; junction bases outside the gene matches: 7. The CDR3 protein is CASSYSTSSGSEQFF. DNA for the CDR3: TGTGCCAGCAGTTACTCGACATCGAGCGGGAGTGAGCAGTTCTTC.

V and J are TRBV27 and TRBJ1-4, with 9 bases aligning to TRBD1. CDR1 is MNHEY and CDR2 is SMNVEV in the germline V gene (reference sequence). Trimming removed 6 bases from V and 10 bases from J; junction bases left unmatched: 21. The length of the CDR3 is 18 residues. CDR3 loop: CASSGQIPQGARPGKLFF. In DNA form, the CDR3 reads TGTGCCAGCAGCGGTCAAATACCACAGGGGGCGCGTCCGGGAAAACTGTTTTTT.

This sequence joins TRBV27 and TRBJ1-5; no clear D. Trimming stripped 7 bases from V and 4 bases from J, with 11 bases between. This CDR3 contains 13 residues. Germline V gene lookup returns CDR1 MNHEY and CDR2 SMNVEV (reference sequence). CDR3 residues: CASTPGVNQPQHF. CDR3 sequence (DNA): TGTGCCAGCACCCCCGGGGTAAATCAGCCCCAGCATTTT.

This clone was counted once. The rearrangement uses TRBV7-2 and TRBJ1-2; D gene ambiguous. The ends were cut back, 0 bases at V and 7 bases at J, with 6 bases in the middle. The CDR3 loop spans 12 amino acids. Germline assignment: CDR1 SGHTA and CDR2 FQGNSA. CDR3 residues: CASSLAFGGYTF. CDR3 sequence (DNA): TGTGCCAGCAGCTTAGCTTTCGGTGGCTACACCTTC.

This clone was recorded only once. This chain uses TRBV28 with TRBJ2-5; TRBD2 aligns across 9 bases. Germline CDR1 and CDR2: MDHEN and SYDVKM. The V gene end was trimmed by 5 bases and the J gene end by 4 bases; junction bases not matched to a gene: 11. This CDR3 spans 16 amino acids. CDR3 in amino acids: CASSAGELAGAETQYF. The DNA for the CDR3 is TGTGCCAGCAGTGCCGGGGAATTAGCGGGAGCAGAGACCCAGTACTTC.